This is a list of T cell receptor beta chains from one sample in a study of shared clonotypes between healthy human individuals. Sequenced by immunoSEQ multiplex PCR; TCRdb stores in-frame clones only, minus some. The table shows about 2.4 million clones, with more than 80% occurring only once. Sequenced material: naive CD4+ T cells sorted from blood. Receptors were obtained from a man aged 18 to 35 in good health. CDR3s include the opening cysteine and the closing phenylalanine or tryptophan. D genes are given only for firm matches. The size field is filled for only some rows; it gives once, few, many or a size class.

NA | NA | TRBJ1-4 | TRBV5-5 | CASSLLGTAFTNEKLFF | TGTGCCAGCAGCTTGCTTGGGACTGCTTTCACTAATGAAAAACTGTTTTTT
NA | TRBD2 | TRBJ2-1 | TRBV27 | CASSFRTGLGRFF | TGTGCCAGCAGTTTCCGCACTGGACTAGGGAGGTTCTTC
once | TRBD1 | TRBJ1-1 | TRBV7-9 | CASSRTGGLTNTEAFF | TGTGCCAGCAGCCGGACAGGGGGGTTGACGAACACTGAAGCTTTCTTT
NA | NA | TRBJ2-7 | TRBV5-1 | CASSLGRLEEQYF | TGCGCCAGCAGCTTGGGGCGGCTTGAGGAGCAGTACTTC
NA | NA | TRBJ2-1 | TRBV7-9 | CASSSTPSSYNEQFF | TGTGCCAGCAGCTCGACCCCAAGCTCCTACAATGAGCAGTTCTTC
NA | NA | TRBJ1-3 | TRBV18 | CASSPGAQDSGNTIYF | TGTGCCAGCTCACCAGGGGCCCAGGACTCTGGAAACACCATATATTTT
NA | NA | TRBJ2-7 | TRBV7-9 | CASSSPGYEQYF | TGTGCCAGCAGCTCCCCAGGTTACGAGCAGTACTTC
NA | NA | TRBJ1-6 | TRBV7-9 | CASSRTGTGNSPLHF | TGTGCCAGCAGCCGAACAGGGACGGGGAATTCACCCCTCCACTTT
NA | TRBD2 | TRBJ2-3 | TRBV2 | CASSRLAGSTDTQYF | TGTGCCAGCAGTCGACTAGCGGGGAGCACAGATACGCAGTATTTT
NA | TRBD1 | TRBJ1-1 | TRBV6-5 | CASSYWTGGVGTEAFF | TGTGCCAGCAGTTATTGGACAGGGGGCGTCGGCACTGAAGCTTTCTTT
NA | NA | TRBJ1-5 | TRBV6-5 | CASSYSSNSNQPQHF | TGTGCCAGCAGTTACTCTTCCAATAGCAATCAGCCCCAGCATTTT
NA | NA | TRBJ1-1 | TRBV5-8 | CASSEYPGGNTEAFF | TGTGCCAGCAGCGAGTACCCCGGGGGGAACACTGAAGCTTTCTTT
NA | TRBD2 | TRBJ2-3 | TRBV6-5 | CASSWGGSDTQYF | TGTGCCAGCAGTTGGGGGGGGTCAGATACGCAGTATTTT
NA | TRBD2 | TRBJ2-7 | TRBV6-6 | CASSRTSGSYEQYF | TGTGCCAGCAGTCGCACTAGCGGGAGCTACGAGCAGTACTTC
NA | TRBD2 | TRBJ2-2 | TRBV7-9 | CASSLAGLNTGELFF | TGTGCCAGCAGCTTAGCGGGACTAAACACCGGGGAGCTGTTTTTT
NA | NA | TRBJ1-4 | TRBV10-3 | CAAGPIFGNEKLFF | TGTGCCGCCGGGCCAATTTTCGGGAATGAAAAACTGTTTTTT
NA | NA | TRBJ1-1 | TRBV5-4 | CASSKTLDSYTEAFF | TGTGCCAGCAGTAAAACCCTGGACTCGTACACTGAAGCTTTCTTT
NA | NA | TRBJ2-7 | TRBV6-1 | CASTQGYNEQYF | TGTGCCAGTACACAGGGTTACAACGAGCAGTACTTC
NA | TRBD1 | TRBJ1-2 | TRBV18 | CASLSGQGYGYTF | TGTGCCAGCTTATCGGGACAGGGCTATGGCTACACCTTC
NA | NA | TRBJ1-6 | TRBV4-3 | CASSLGRYNSPLHF | TGCGCCAGCAGCTTAGGACGGTATAATTCACCCCTCCACTTT
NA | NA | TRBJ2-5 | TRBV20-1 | CSATLKETQYF | TGCAGTGCGACCCTTAAAGAGACCCAGTACTTC
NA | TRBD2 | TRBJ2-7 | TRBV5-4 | CASSLAAGGPDEQYF | TGTGCCAGCAGCTTGGCGGCGGGAGGGCCGGACGAGCAGTACTTC
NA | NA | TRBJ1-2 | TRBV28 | CASKSEGSGYTF | TGTGCCAGCAAATCGGAAGGTAGTGGCTACACCTTC
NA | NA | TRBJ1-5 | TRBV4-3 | CASSQGANQPQHF | TGCGCCAGCAGCCAAGGCGCCAATCAGCCCCAGCATTTT
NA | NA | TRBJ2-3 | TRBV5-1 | CASSSDGTSTDTQYF | TGCGCCAGCAGCTCAGACGGAACTAGCACAGATACGCAGTATTTT
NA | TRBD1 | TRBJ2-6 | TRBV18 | CASSITGAGANVLTF | TGTGCCAGCTCAATAACAGGGGCTGGGGCCAACGTCCTGACTTTC
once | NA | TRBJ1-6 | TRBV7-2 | CASSSTGAKGGSPLHF | TGTGCCAGCAGCTCGACCGGGGCGAAAGGGGGATCACCCCTCCACTTT
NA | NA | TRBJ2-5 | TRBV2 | CASRGTMEETQYF | TGTGCCAGCAGGGGGACAATGGAAGAGACCCAGTACTTC
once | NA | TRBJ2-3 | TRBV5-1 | CASSLRRGSTDTQYF | TGCGCCAGCAGCTTGCGTCGGGGGAGCACAGATACGCAGTATTTT
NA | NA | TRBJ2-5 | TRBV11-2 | CASSLDGNQETQYF | TGTGCCAGCAGCTTAGATGGCAACCAAGAGACCCAGTACTTC
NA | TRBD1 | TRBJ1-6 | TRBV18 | CASSGPGTGVNSPLHF | TGTGCCAGCTCCGGCCCCGGGACAGGGGTTAATTCACCCCTCCACTTT
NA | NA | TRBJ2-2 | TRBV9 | CASSALGAGELFF | TGTGCCAGCAGCGCCTTGGGCGCCGGGGAGCTGTTTTTT
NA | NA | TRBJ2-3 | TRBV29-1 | CSVGQADTQYF | TGCAGCGTTGGCCAGGCAGATACGCAGTATTTT
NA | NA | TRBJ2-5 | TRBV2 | CVLLGGGQETQYF | TGTGTCCTTCTCGGGGGAGGTCAAGAGACCCAGTACTTC
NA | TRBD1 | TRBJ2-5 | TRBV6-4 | CASSKQGAEGETQYF | TGTGCCAGCAGTAAACAGGGGGCTGAAGGGGAGACCCAGTACTTC
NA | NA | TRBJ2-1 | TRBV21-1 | CASSRHRGAPSSYNEQFF | TGTGCCAGCAGCCGTCACCGCGGGGCCCCAAGCTCCTACAATGAGCAGTTCTTC
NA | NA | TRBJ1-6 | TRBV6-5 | CASSYSGGNNSPLHF | TGTGCCAGCAGTTACTCTGGAGGGAATAATTCACCCCTCCACTTT
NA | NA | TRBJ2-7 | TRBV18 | CASSPLGSYEQYF | TGTGCCAGCTCACCGTTGGGTTCCTACGAGCAGTACTTC
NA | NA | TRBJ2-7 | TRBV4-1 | CASSQEPGPLPYEQYF | TGCGCCAGCAGCCAAGAACCGGGGCCTCTTCCCTACGAGCAGTACTTC
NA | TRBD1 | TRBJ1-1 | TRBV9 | CASSVGTGGTEAFF | TGTGCCAGCAGCGTCGGAACAGGGGGCACTGAAGCTTTCTTT
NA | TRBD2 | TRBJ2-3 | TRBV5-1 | CASSSSGTSGGRRDTQYF | TGCGCCAGCAGCTCCTCCGGGACTAGCGGGGGGCGAAGAGATACGCAGTATTTT
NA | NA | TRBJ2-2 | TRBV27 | CASSSSRHGELFF | TGTGCCAGCAGTTCAAGTCGTCACGGGGAGCTGTTTTTT
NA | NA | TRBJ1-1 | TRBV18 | CASSPPGGTEAFF | TGTGCCAGCTCACCACCGGGAGGGACTGAAGCTTTCTTT
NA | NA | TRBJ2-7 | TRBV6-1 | CASSRDRTPYEQYF | TGTGCCAGCAGTCGTGACAGGACGCCCTACGAGCAGTACTTC
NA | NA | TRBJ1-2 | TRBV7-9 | CASSLAASYGYTF | TGTGCCAGCAGCTTAGCCGCAAGCTATGGCTACACCTTC
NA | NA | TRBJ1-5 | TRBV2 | CASSENRAGNQPQHF | TGTGCCAGCAGTGAAAATCGGGCGGGCAATCAGCCCCAGCATTTT
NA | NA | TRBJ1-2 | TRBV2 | CASSEALGEGRGYTF | TGTGCCAGCAGTGAAGCGCTTGGCGAGGGGCGAGGCTACACCTTC
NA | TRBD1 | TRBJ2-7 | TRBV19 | CASNPGTEIYEQYF | TGTGCCAGTAACCCGGGGACAGAAATCTACGAGCAGTACTTC
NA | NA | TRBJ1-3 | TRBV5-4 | CASSLEGSGNTIYF | TGTGCCAGCAGCTTGGAAGGATCTGGAAACACCATATATTTT
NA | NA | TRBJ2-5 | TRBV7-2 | CASSPPVGEETQYF | TGTGCCAGCAGCCCGCCAGTGGGAGAAGAGACCCAGTACTTC
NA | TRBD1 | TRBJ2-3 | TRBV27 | CASSSTGFRSTDTQYF | TGTGCCAGCAGCTCGACAGGGTTTAGGAGCACAGATACGCAGTATTTT
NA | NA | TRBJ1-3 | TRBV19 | CASSTRTDSGNTIYF | TGTGCCAGTAGTACTCGGACAGACTCTGGAAACACCATATATTTT
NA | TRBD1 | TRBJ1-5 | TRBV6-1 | CASSDVPSGQGAGGNQPQHF | TGTGCCAGCAGTGATGTCCCCTCGGGACAGGGGGCGGGCGGCAATCAGCCCCAGCATTTT
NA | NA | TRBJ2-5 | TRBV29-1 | CSVETTSAQETQYF | TGCAGCGTTGAAACGACGTCGGCGCAAGAGACCCAGTACTTC
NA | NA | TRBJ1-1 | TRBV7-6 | CASSLAGADVNTEAFF | TGTGCCAGCAGCTTAGCGGGTGCAGATGTGAACACTGAAGCTTTCTTT
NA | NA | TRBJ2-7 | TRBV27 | CASSYSGNYEQYF | TGTGCCAGCAGTTACTCAGGAAACTACGAGCAGTACTTC
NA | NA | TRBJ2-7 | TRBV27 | CASSLYRAKTYEQYF | TGTGCCAGCAGTTTATACAGGGCGAAGACCTACGAGCAGTACTTC
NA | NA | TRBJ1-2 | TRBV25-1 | CASRRGGENYGYTF | TGTGCCAGCAGAAGAGGGGGGGAGAACTATGGCTACACCTTC
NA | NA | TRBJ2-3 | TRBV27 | CASSNGYWEYSTDTQYF | TGTGCCAGCAGTAACGGGTACTGGGAATATAGCACAGATACGCAGTATTTT
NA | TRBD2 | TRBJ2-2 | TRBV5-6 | CASSLAAGVNTGELFF | TGTGCCAGCAGCTTGGCCGCGGGGGTGAACACCGGGGAGCTGTTTTTT